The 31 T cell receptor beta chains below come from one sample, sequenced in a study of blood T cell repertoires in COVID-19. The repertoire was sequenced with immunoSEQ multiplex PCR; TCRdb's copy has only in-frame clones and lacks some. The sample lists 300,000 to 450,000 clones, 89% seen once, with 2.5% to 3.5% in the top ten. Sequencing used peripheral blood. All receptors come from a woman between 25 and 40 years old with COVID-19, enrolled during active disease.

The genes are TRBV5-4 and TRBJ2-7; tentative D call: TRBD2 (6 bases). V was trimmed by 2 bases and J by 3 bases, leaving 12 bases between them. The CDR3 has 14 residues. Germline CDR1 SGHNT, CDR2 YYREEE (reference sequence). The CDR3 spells CASSLGGQGYEQYF. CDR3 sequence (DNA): TGTGCCAGCAGCTTAGGAGGGCAGGGCTACGAGCAGTACTTC. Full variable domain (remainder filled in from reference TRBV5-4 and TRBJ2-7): ETGVTQSPTHLIKTRGQQVTLRCSSQSGHNTVSWYQQALGQGPQFIFQYYREEENGRGNFPPRFSGLQFPNYSSELNVNALELDDSALYLCASSLGGQGYEQYFGPGTRLTVT.

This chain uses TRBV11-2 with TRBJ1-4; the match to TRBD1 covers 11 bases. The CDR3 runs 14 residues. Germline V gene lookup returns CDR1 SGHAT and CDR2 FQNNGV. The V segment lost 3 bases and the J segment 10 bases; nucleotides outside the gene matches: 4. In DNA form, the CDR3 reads TGTGCCAGCAGCTTCGGACAGGGGGCAGGAAAACTGTTTTTT. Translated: CASSFGQGAGKLFF.

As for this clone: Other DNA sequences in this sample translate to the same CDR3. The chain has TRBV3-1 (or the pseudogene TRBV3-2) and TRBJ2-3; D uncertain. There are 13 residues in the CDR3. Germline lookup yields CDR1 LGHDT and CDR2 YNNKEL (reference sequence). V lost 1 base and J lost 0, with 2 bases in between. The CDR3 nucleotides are TGTGCCAGCAGCCAAGCTAGCACAGATACGCAGTATTTT. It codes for CASSQASTDTQYF.

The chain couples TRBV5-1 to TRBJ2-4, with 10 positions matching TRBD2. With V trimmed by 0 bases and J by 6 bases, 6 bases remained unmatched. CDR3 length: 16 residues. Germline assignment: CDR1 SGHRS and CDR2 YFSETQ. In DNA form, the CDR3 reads TGCGCCAGCAGCTTGGGGGGAGGACTAGCGGTAAACATTCAGTACTTC. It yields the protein CASSLGGGLAVNIQYF.

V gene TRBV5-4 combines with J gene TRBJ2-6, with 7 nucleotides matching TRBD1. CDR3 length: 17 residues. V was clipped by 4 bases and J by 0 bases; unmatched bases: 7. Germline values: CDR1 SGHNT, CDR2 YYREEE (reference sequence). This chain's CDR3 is CASSLTGARSGANVLTF. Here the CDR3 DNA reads TGTGCCAGCAGCCTAACAGGGGCCCGCTCTGGGGCCAACGTCCTGACTTTC.

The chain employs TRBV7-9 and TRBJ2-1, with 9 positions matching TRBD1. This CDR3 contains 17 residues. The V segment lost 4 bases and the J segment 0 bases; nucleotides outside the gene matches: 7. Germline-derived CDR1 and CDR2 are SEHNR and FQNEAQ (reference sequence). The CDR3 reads CASSSPDRGSSYNEQFF. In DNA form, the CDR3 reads TGTGCCAGCAGCTCGCCGGACAGGGGAAGCTCCTACAATGAGCAGTTCTTC.

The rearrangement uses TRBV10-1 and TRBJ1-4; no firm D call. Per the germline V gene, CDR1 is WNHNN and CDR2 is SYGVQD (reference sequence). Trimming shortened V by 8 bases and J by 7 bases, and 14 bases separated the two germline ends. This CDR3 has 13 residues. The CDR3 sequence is CASSRSTGEKLFF. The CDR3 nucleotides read TGCGCCAGCTCTAGATCGACGGGTGAAAAACTGTTTTTT.

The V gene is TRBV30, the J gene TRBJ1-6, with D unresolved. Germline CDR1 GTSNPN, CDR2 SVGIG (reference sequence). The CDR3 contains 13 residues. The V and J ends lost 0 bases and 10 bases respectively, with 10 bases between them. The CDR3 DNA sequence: TGTGCCTGGAGTGTTCGGGAGAAGTCACCCCTCCACTTT. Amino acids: CAWSVREKSPLHF.

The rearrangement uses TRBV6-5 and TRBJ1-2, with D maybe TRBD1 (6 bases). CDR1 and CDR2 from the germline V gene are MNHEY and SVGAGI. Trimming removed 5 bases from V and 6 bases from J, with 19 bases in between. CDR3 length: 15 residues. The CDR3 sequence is CASSLGAPSTDGYTF. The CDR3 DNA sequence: TGTGCCAGCAGTCTGGGGGCTCCCTCCACAGATGGCTACACCTTC.

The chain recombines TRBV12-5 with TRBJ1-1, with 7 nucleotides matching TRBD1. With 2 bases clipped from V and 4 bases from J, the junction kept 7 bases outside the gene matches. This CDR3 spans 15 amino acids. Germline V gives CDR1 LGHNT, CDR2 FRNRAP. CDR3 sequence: CASGLYTGVGTEAFF. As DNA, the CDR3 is TGTGCTAGTGGTTTGTACACAGGGGTAGGCACTGAAGCTTTCTTT.

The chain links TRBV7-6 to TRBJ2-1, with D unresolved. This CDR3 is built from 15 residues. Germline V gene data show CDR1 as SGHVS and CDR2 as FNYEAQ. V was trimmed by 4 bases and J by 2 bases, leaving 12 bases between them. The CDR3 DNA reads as TGTGCCAGCAGCTCCAGCGACGCTACCTACAATGAGCAGTTCTTC. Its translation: CASSSSDATYNEQFF.

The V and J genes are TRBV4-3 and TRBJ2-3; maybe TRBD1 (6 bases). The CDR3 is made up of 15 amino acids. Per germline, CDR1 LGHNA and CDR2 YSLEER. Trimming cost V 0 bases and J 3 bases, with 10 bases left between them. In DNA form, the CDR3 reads TGCGCCAGCAGCCAAGACCTTGGACAGACAGATACGCAGTATTTT. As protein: CASSQDLGQTDTQYF.

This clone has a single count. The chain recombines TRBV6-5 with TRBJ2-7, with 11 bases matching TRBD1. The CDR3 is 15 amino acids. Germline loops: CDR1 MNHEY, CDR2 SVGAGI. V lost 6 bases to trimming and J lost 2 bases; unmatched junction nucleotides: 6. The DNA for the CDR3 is TGTGCCAGCAGAACTGGGACAGGGGGGACCTACGAGCAGTACGTC. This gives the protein CASRTGTGGTYEQYV.

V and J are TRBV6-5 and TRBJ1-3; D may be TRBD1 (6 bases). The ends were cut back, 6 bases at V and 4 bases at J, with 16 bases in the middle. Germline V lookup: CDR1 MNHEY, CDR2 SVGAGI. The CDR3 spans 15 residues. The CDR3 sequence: CASRRGGAFGNTIYF. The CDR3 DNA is TGTGCCAGCAGACGGGGGGGCGCGTTCGGAAACACCATATATTTT.

CDR3 sequence (DNA): TGTGCCATCAGTGGACAGGGGGTTCTGAACACTGAAGCTTTCTTT. Amino acid sequence: CAISGQGVLNTEAFF. The rearrangement uses TRBV10-3 and TRBJ1-1; 9 bases agree with TRBD1. The CDR3 runs to 15 residues. Germline V gene lookup returns CDR1 ENHRY and CDR2 SYGVKD. The V gene end was trimmed by 4 bases and the J gene end by 0 bases; junction bases not matched to a gene: 3.

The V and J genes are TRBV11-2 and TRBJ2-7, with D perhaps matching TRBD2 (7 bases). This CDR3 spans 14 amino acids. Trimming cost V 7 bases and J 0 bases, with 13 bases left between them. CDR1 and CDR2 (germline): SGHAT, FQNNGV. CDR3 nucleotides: TGTGCCAGCAAAAGGGGGGGTTCCTCCTACGAGCAGTACTTC. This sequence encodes CASKRGGSSYEQYF.

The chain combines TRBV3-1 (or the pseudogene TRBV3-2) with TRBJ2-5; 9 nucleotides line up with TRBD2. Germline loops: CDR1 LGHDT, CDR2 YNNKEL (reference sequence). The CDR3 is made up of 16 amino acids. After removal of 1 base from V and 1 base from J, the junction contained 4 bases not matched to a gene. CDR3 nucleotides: TGTGCCAGCAGCCAAGGGGTGACTAGCGGCCAAGAGACCCAGTACTTC. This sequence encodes CASSQGVTSGQETQYF.

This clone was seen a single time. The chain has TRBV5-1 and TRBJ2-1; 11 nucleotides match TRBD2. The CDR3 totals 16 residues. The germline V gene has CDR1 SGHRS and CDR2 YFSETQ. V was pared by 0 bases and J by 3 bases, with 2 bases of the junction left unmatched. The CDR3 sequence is CASSLDLAGGYNEQFF. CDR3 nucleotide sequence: TGCGCCAGCAGCTTGGATCTAGCGGGAGGCTACAATGAGCAGTTCTTC.

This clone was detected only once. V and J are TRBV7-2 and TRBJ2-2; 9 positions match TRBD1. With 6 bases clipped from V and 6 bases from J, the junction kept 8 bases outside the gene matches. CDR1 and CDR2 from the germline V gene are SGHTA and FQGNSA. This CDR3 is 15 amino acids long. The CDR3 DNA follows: TGTGCCAGCAGGTTCACAGGGGGCGTAGCCGGGGAGCTGTTTTTT. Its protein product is CASRFTGGVAGELFF.

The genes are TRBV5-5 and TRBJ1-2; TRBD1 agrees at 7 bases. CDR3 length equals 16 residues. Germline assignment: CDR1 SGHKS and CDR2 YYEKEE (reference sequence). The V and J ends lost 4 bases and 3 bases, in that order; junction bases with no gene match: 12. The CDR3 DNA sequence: TGTGCCAGCAGCCCGGTGGACAGGAGACTTGACTATGGCTACACCTTC. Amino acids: CASSPVDRRLDYGYTF.

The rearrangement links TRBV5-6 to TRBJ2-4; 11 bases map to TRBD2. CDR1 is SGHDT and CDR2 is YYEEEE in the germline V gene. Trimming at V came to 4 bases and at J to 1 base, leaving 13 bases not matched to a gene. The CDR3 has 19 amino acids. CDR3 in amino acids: CASSGGLAGYLGAKNIQYF. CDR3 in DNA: TGTGCCAGCAGCGGTGGACTAGCGGGTTACCTGGGGGCCAAAAACATTCAGTACTTC.

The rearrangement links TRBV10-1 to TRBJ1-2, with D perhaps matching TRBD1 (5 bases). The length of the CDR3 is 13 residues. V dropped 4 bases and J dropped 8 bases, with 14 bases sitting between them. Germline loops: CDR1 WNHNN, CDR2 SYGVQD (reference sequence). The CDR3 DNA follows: TGCGCCAGCAGTGCTGAACAGGATTTCGGCTACACCTTC. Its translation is CASSAEQDFGYTF.

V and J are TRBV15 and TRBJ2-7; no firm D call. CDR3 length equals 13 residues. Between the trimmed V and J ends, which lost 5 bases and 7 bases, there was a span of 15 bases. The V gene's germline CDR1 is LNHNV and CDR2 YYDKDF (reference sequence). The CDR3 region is CATSSRLIGEQYV. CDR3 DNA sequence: TGTGCCACCAGCTCACGACTGATAGGTGAGCAGTACGTC.

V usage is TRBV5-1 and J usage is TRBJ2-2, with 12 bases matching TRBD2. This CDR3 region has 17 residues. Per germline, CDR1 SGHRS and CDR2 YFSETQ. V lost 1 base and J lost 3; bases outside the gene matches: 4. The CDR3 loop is CASSLTSGRSYTGELFF. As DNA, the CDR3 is TGCGCCAGCAGCTTGACTAGCGGGAGGTCGTACACCGGGGAGCTGTTTTTT. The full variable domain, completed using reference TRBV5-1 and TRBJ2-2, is KAGVTQTPRYLIKTRGQQVTLSCSPISGHRSVSWYQQTPGQGLQFLFEYFSETQRNKGNFPGRFSGRQFSNSRSEMNVSTLELGDSALYLCASSLTSGRSYTGELFFGEGSRLTVL.

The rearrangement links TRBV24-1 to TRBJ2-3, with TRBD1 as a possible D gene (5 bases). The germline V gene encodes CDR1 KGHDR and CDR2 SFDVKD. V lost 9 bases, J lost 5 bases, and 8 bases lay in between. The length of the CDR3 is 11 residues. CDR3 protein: CATGAVDTQYF. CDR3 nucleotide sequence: TGTGCCACCGGGGCTGTAGATACGCAGTATTTT.

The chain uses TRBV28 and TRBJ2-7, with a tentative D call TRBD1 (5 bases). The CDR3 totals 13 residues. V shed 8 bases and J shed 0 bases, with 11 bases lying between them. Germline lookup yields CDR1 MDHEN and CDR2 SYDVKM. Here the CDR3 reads CASGRANSYEQYF. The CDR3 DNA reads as TGTGCCAGCGGCAGGGCGAACTCCTACGAGCAGTACTTC.

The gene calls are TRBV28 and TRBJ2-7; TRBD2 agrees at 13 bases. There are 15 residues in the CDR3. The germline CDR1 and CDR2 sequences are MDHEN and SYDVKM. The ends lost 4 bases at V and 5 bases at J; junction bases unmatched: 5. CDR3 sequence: CASSSWTSGGHEQYV. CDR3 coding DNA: TGTGCCAGCAGTTCCTGGACTAGCGGGGGCCACGAGCAGTACGTC.

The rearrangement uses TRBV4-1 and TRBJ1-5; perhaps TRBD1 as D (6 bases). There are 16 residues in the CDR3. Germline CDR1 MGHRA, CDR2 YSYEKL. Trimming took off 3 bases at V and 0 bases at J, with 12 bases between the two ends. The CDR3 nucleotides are TGCGCCAGCAGCCAGGCGACAGGACATAGCAATCAGCCCCAGCATTTT. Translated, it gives CASSQATGHSNQPQHF.

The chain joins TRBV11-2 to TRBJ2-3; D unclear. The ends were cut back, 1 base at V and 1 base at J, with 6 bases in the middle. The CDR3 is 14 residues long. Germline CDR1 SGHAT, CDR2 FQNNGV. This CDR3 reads CASSLGHRTDTQYF. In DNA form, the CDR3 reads TGTGCCAGCAGCTTAGGACACCGCACAGATACGCAGTATTTT.

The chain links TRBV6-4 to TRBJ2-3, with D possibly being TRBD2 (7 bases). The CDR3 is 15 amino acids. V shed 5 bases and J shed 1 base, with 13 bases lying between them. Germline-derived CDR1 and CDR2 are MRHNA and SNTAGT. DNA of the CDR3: TGTGCCAGCAGTCCTGGAGGGGGGGGCACAGATACGCAGTATTTT. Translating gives CASSPGGGGTDTQYF.

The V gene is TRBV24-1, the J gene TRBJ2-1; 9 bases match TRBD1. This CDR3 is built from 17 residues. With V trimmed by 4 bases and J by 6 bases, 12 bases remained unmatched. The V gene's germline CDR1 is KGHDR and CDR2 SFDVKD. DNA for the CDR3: TGTGCCACCAGTGAAAACCTGGGGGACAGGGCCGCCAATGAGCAGTTCTTC. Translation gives CATSENLGDRAANEQFF.